This note documents a single TCR beta chain sequence. Sequencing used immunoSEQ multiplex PCR; TCRdb keeps in-frame clones, though not all of them. Of about 300,000 clones in the sample, about nine tenths were seen once. This entry comes from a study of blood T cell repertoires in COVID-19. About the research overall: From T cells, B-cell-depleted T cells, or PBMCs came the material, which was cDNA or gDNA.

Individuals drawn from approximately 26 US areas were about 18 to 90 years old. The study assigned cohorts using participant-reported clinical history. Someone with COVID-19 had been met by exposed participants within 2 weeks before study entry. Trimming took 6 bases from V and 5 from J, leaving 17 bases between them. CDR3 length: 15 amino acids. Germline CDR1 and CDR2: MDHEN and SYDVKM. V usage is TRBV28 and J usage is TRBJ2-1, with a tentative D call TRBD2 (5 bases). The TCR sequence derives from a woman in her forties or fifties who had been exposed to COVID-19. The sequenced sample was PBMCs or T cells enriched from blood (not recorded which). The chain's CDR3 is CASRRGYSADNEQFF. CDR3 DNA sequence: TGTGCCAGCAGGCGAGGGTATTCGGCCGACAATGAGCAGTTCTTC.